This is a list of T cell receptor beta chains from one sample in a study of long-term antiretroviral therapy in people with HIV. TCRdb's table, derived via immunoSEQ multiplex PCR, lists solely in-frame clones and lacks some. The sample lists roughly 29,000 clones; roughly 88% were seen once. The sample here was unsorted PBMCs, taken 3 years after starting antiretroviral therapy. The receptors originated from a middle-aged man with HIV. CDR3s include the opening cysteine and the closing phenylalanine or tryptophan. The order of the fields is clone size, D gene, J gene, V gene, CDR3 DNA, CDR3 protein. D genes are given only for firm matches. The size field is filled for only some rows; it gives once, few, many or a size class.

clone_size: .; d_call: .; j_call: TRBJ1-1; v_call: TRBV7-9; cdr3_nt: TGTGCCAGCACCTGGCCTGAAGCTTTCTTT; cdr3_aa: CASTWPEAFF
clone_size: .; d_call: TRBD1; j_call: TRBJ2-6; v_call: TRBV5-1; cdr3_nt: TGCGCCAGCAGCCCTTTAGGACAGGGCGACGTCCTCTCTGGGGCCAACGTCCTGACTTTC; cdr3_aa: CASSPLGQGDVLSGANVLTF
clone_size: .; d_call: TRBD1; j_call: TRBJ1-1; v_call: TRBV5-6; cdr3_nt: TGTGCCAGCAGCGCCGGGGGTAGGGGGGACAGCGGCGCTTTCTTT; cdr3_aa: CASSAGGRGDSGAFF
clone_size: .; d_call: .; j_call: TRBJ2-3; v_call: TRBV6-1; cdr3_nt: TGTGCCAGCAGTGGGTGGGGCACAGATACGCAGTATTTT; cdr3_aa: CASSGWGTDTQYF
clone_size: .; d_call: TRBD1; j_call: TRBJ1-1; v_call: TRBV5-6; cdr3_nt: TGTGCCAGCAGCCAAAATTACCAGGACAGGGGGCGCCGGACTGAAGCTTTCTTT; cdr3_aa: CASSQNYQDRGRRTEAFF
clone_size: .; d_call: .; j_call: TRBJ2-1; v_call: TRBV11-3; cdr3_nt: TGTGCCAGCAGCTTATTTAGTAATTCCTACAATGAGCAGTTCTTC; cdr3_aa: CASSLFSNSYNEQFF
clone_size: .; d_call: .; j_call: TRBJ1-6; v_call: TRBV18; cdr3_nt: TGTGCCAGCTCACCACAGTCTGGAGGGACTAATTCACCCCTCCACTTT; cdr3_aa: CASSPQSGGTNSPLHF
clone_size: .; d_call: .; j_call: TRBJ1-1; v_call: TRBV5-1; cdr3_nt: TGCGCCAGCAGCTTAGACTTGAACACTGAAGCTTTCTTT; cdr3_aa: CASSLDLNTEAFF
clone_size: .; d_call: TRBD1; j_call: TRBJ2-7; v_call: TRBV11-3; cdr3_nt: TGTGCCAGCAGCTTCCCCGGGACAGGAGCCTACGAGCAGTACTTC; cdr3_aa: CASSFPGTGAYEQYF
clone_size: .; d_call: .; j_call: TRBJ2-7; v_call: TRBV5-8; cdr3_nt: TGTGCCAGCAGCTTAAACCCTTGGGGAGAGCCTTTAGGGCAGTACTTC; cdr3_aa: CASSLNPWGEPLGQYF
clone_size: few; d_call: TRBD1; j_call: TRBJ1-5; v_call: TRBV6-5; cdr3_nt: TGTGCCAGCAGTACCCGACAGGGAAGCCAGCCCCAGCATTTT; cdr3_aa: CASSTRQGSQPQHF
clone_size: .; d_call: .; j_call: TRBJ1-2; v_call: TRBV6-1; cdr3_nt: TGTGCCAGCACGAGGGAGAGGAGGGATGGCTACACCTTC; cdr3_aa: CASTRERRDGYTF
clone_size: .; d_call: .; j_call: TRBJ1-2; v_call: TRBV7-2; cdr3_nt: TGTGCCAGCAGCTCATACAGGGAAACCCTCCCTAGTGGCTACACCTTC; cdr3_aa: CASSSYRETLPSGYTF
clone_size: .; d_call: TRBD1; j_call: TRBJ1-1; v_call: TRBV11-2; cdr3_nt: TGTGCCAGCAGCTTAGTAGGACAGGGCCGGACTGAAGCTTTCTTT; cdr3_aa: CASSLVGQGRTEAFF
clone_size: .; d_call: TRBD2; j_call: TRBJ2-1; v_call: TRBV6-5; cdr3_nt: TGTGCCACGAAAGAGAGGGGACGCGGGGGCAATGAGCAGTTCTTC; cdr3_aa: CATKERGRGGNEQFF
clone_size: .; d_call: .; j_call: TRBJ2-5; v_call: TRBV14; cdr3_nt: TGTGCCAGCAGCCAAGGGACGGGGGAAGAGACCCAGTACTTC; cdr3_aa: CASSQGTGEETQYF
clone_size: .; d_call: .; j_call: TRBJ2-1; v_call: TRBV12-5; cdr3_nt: TGTGCTAGTGGTTTACCGATTCGGCCGACCTACAATGAGCAGTTCTTC; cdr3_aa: CASGLPIRPTYNEQFF
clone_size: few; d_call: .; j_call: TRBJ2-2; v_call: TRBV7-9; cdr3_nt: TGTGCCAGCAGCTTAGTGGGGGCTGTGTCCGGGGAGCTGTTTTTT; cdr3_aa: CASSLVGAVSGELFF
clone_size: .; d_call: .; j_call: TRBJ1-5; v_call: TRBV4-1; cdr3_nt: TGCGCCAGCAGCCAAGATCTCGGACAGAACAATCAGCCCCAGCATTTT; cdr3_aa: CASSQDLGQNNQPQHF
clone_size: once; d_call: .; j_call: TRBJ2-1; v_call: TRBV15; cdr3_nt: TGTGCCACCTCGCGAGGGGCCTTCTACAATGAGCAGTTCTTC; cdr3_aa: CATSRGAFYNEQFF